This T cell receptor beta chain was captured by sequencing in a study of blood T cells in healthy people across ages (dated by TCRdb to about 2015). For the study in its entirety: Template switching captured roughly one uniquely barcoded TCR beta cDNA molecule per two T cells in model experiments. Using deep sequencing normalized with unique cDNA molecular identifiers, the study measured how TCR beta repertoire diversity changes with age. Four age groups were formed from the donors: young (average 16 years), middle-aged (approximately 40), aged (about 62) and long-lived (less than 85). To avoid experimental bias, donors of different ages were distributed randomly across sequencing lanes. Using the same blood draw, the study looked at two additional independent replicas of 1 million unique cDNA reads for two donors, one aged 18 to 29 and the other aged 80 or older. The study at large found these results: Because profiling used bulk unsorted PBMCs, naive and antigen-experienced compartments could not be compared conclusively. The percentage of naive T cells measured by flow cytometry correlated strongly with observed TCR beta diversity. Estimates of total diversity from one million sequenced T cells were regarded as lower bounds and underestimates. As age increased, observed TCR beta diversity per million T cells dropped in a roughly linear way, and a significant reduction was already evident by age 40. Compared with the aged group, the long-lived group had more naive CD4+ T cells, fewer expanded clones and increased TCR diversity, a pattern suggesting age selection. Donor CMV infection status was unknown, potentially confounding age-related changes in expanded clonotypes.

The donors were roughly 38 Caucasian individuals from Russia, aged roughly 6 to 100 years, who were systemically healthy. Ten milliliters of peripheral blood were drawn from each donor into EDTA-treated Vacutainer tubes. Ficoll-Paque density-gradient centrifugation was used to isolate PBMCs, with at least 6.5 million per sample. Total RNA, at least 6 micrograms per sample, was extracted from PBMCs with Trizol reagent. For every donor, an aliquot of PBMCs went through flow cytometry to measure the percentages of naive CD45RAhigh/CD27high T cells. This clonotype was detected a few times. The antigen it recognizes is unknown. Base qualities are missing; no much larger clone stands one base away. Library generation was performed with 5' RACE. The run used an Illumina HiSeq 2500. The second PCR ran for about 7 to 11 cycles and used a J-beta primer mix along with a sample-barcoded 5' primer. Each TCR beta cDNA molecule received a unique molecular identifier from a template-switch 5' adaptor carrying 12 random nucleotides. Each sample yielded at least 2.5 million CDR3-containing paired-end reads. First-strand cDNA synthesis was performed from all RNA using the Mint cDNA synthesis kit, with priming by a TRBC-specific oligonucleotide. Following uracil-DNA glycosylase treatment, a first 18-cycle PCR with universal primers M1SS and BC2_uni_R was performed on all cDNA. On the study's bioinformatics: Normalization of each sample was performed by random selection of 1 million high-quality reads, each carrying a distinct molecular identifier. Instead of being binned into consensus sequences, reads that shared molecular identifiers were thrown out. MiTCR, with a Q25 quality threshold and the strictest error-elimination algorithm, was used for CDR3 identification, clonotype clustering and error correction. A nonparametric unseen species model with Euler transformation was used to estimate lower-bound total TCR beta diversity. In-frame beta chains were kept once TCRdb had trimmed the public reads at Q25 with fastp and called clones with MiXCR. Every distinct CDR3 protein forms one entry, paired with its most common genes and DNA. TCRdb, not the authors, supplied the V and J calls. This sample holds about 580,000 distinct CDR3 sequences; around 50% were observed only once. Of the sample, around 23% falls within the top ten clones.

At the junction V is shortened by 5 bases and J by 2 bases; bases outside the gene matches: 11. From cysteine to phenylalanine, the CDR3 is 16 amino acids long. Only the CDR3 part of the read is kept: 48 bases, read in frame from the first base. The germline V gene sets CDR1 to MDHEN and CDR2 to SYDVKM. This receptor was obtained from a man older than 75 in good health. The rearrangement joined TRBV28 to TRBJ2-5; the junction holds 7 bases that match TRBD2. The sample comprised blood. The CDR3 region: CASSPQGLHNQETQYF. The nucleotide sequence reads as follows: TGTGCCAGCAGTCCCCAGGGACTACATAATCAAGAGACCCAGTACTTC.